The following is a T cell receptor (beta chain) sequence with its context. Germline CDR1 LGHDT, CDR2 YNNKEL (reference sequence). V was trimmed by 7 bases and J by 7 bases, leaving 16 bases between them. The CDR3 is 13 amino acids. This entry is derived from a study of T cell repertoires in MIS-A myocarditis. The method was immunoSEQ multiplex PCR; TCRdb's version includes in-frame clones alone and lacks a portion of them. Of fewer than 11,000 clones in the sample, around 88% are singletons; the top ten hold 2% to 2.5%. The J gene is TRBJ2-5, the V gene TRBV3-1 (or the pseudogene TRBV3-2); TRBD1 might be the D (5 bases). Source material: thoracic lymph node tissue obtained at autopsy. The clonotype was recovered from a young man with fulminant myocarditis from multisystem inflammatory syndrome in adults (MIS-A) after COVID-19. The CDR3 sequence: CASTSLGQGTQYF. The CDR3 coding sequence is TGTGCCAGCACCTCTCTAGGGCAGGGGACCCAGTACTTC.